Below, 25 T cell receptor beta chains from the same sample are listed, as sequenced in a study of blood T cell repertoires in COVID-19. TCRdb's copy holds only in-frame clones and misses some; the assay was immunoSEQ multiplex PCR. In the table there are about half a million clones, approximately 91% of which are singletons. Sequences were obtained from PBMCs or T cells enriched from blood (not recorded which). The origin of the receptors is a woman aged 60-70 years who had recovered from COVID-19.

The genes are TRBV19 and TRBJ2-7; 12 bases align to TRBD2. CDR1 is LNHDA and CDR2 is SQIVND in the germline V gene (reference sequence). The length of the CDR3 is 15 residues. Trimming at V came to 5 bases and at J to 2 bases, leaving 4 bases not matched to a gene. This CDR3 reads CASSSLAGGTYEQYF. The CDR3 nucleotides are TGTGCCAGTAGTTCCCTAGCGGGGGGGACCTACGAGCAGTACTTC.

The CDR3 sequence is CASGPISGGVWNEQFF. The CDR3 coding sequence is TGTGCTAGTGGCCCTATTAGCGGGGGGGTGTGGAATGAGCAGTTCTTC. The V and J genes are TRBV12-5 and TRBJ2-1; 11 bases are a match to TRBD2. The CDR3 has 16 residues. V dropped 6 bases and J dropped 7; count of bases not matched to a gene: 11. Germline loops: CDR1 LGHNT, CDR2 FRNRAP.

The chain combines TRBV12-5 with TRBJ1-1, with TRBD1 matching 8 bases. Germline CDR1 LGHNT, CDR2 FRNRAP. V lost 7 bases, J lost 2 bases, and 6 bases stayed unmatched. The CDR3 spans 14 residues. CDR3 amino acids: CASVPGQGNTEAFF. The CDR3 DNA reads TGTGCTAGTGTTCCCGGACAGGGCAACACTGAAGCTTTCTTT.

The gene calls are TRBV7-6 and TRBJ1-2; D is perhaps TRBD1 (6 bases). The CDR3 has 16 residues. Germline V gene lookup returns CDR1 SGHVS and CDR2 FNYEAQ. Trimming stripped 1 base from V and 1 base from J, with 13 bases between. For the CDR3, the DNA is TGTGCCAGCAGCTTAGTTCCAGGGGCTGATAACTATGGCTACACCTTC. Its protein is CASSLVPGADNYGYTF.

This clone has only one observation. The rearrangement uses TRBV29-1 and TRBJ2-5; 12 nucleotides align to TRBD2. Looked up from germline, CDR1 is SQVTM and CDR2 is ANQGSEA. There are 13 residues in the CDR3. The V gene end was trimmed by 6 bases and the J gene end by 4 bases; junction bases not matched to a gene: 3. Here the CDR3 reads CSVLTSGGETQYF. CDR3 nucleotides: TGCAGCGTCCTGACTAGCGGGGGAGAGACCCAGTACTTC.

Only a few counts were recorded for this clone. V usage is TRBV5-1 and J usage is TRBJ2-2; D not resolved. Trimming shortened V by 0 bases and J by 2 bases, and 5 bases separated the two germline ends. In germline, CDR1 is SGHRS, CDR2 YFSETQ. The CDR3 spans 14 residues. This CDR3 is CASSLGVNTGELFF. The CDR3 region has the DNA TGCGCCAGCAGCTTGGGAGTAAACACCGGGGAGCTGTTTTTT.

The V and J genes are TRBV10-3 and TRBJ2-5, with D uncertain. The germline CDR1 and CDR2 sequences are ENHRY and SYGVKD. This CDR3 has 14 amino acids. V was shortened by 5 bases and J by 0 bases, with 10 bases between the two germline ends. As DNA, the CDR3 is TGTGCCATCAGTCCTACCCCTTACCAAGAGACCCAGTACTTC. Its protein is CAISPTPYQETQYF.

CDR3 coding DNA: TGCGCCAGCAGCTTCCTTGGTGCGGGACTGAACACTGAAGCTTTCTTT. Its protein is CASSFLGAGLNTEAFF. The chain is built from TRBV5-1 and TRBJ1-1, with D perhaps matching TRBD1 (5 bases). Looked up from germline, CDR1 is SGHRS and CDR2 is YFSETQ. V gave up 2 bases and J gave up 0 bases, with 14 bases separating them. The CDR3 has 16 amino acids.

The J gene is TRBJ1-1, the V gene TRBV29-1; TRBD1 matches at 8 bases. The CDR3 loop spans 17 amino acids. The V segment lost 1 base and the J segment 1 base; nucleotides outside the gene matches: 11. The germline V gene encodes CDR1 SQVTM and CDR2 ANQGSEA. The DNA of the CDR3 is TGCAGCGTTGAAGGTGACAGGGGATGGGCTGGGAACACTGAAGCTTTCTTT. This gives the protein CSVEGDRGWAGNTEAFF.

V gene TRBV29-1 combines with J gene TRBJ2-1, with D unclear. Trimming took 4 bases from V and 3 from J, leaving 10 bases between them. This CDR3 comprises 13 residues. Germline V lookup: CDR1 SQVTM, CDR2 ANQGSEA. CDR3 protein: CSVVSSFYNEQFF. As DNA, the CDR3 is TGCAGCGTTGTCAGTTCTTTCTACAATGAGCAGTTCTTC.

Points on this clone: The sample has other DNA sequences that encode this CDR3 too. The DNA for the CDR3 is TGTGCCAGCAGTGAAGCGGGGGGGCGAGATACGCAGTATTTT. This gives the protein CASSEAGGRDTQYF. This chain joins TRBV6-1 and TRBJ2-3; possible D gene TRBD2, 7 bases. The CDR3 runs 14 residues. Trimming took 0 bases from V and 5 from J, leaving 9 bases between them. Per the germline V gene, CDR1 is MNHNS and CDR2 is SASEGT.

This CDR3 is CASGSGTNEKLFF. CDR3 DNA: TGTGCTAGTGGTTCCGGGACTAATGAAAAACTGTTTTTT. The chain couples TRBV12-5 to TRBJ1-4; D call uncertain. The germline V gene has CDR1 LGHNT and CDR2 FRNRAP. V was trimmed by 4 bases and J by 2 bases, leaving 5 bases between them. This CDR3 is 13 amino acids long. The variable domain in full, completed from reference TRBV12-5 and TRBJ1-4, reads DARVTQTPRHKVTEMGQEVTMRCQPILGHNTVFWYRQTMMQGLELLAYFRNRAPLDDSGMPKDRFSAEMPDATLATLKIQPSEPRDSAVYFCASGSGTNEKLFFGSGTQLSVL.

This clone has only one observation. The chain links TRBV3-1 (or the pseudogene TRBV3-2) to TRBJ2-2, with D maybe TRBD1 (5 bases). The length of the CDR3 is 16 residues. Germline loops: CDR1 LGHDT, CDR2 YNNKEL (reference sequence). Between the trimmed V and J ends, which lost 0 bases and 1 base, there was a span of 9 bases. CDR3 loop: CASSQDRVENTGELFF. CDR3 coding DNA: TGTGCCAGCAGCCAAGACAGGGTAGAGAACACCGGGGAGCTGTTTTTT.

The genes are TRBV7-6 and TRBJ2-2, with a weak D call TRBD2 (5 bases). Trimming took off 5 bases at V and 7 bases at J, with 17 bases between the two ends. The CDR3 is made up of 15 amino acids. Germline-derived CDR1 and CDR2 are SGHVS and FNYEAQ. The CDR3 reads CASSPARVAHGELFF. CDR3 sequence (DNA): TGTGCCAGCAGCCCTGCGCGGGTGGCTCACGGGGAGCTGTTTTTT.

The J gene is TRBJ1-5, the V gene TRBV10-1, with 9 nucleotides matching TRBD1. CDR3 size: 15 residues. Germline lookup yields CDR1 WNHNN and CDR2 SYGVQD (reference sequence). V gave up 5 bases and J gave up 4 bases; unmatched junction bases: 6. The CDR3 loop reads CASSRDRDGNQPQHF. In nucleotides, the CDR3 is TGCGCCAGCAGTCGGGACAGGGACGGAAATCAGCCCCAGCATTTT.

This chain connects TRBV5-1 to TRBJ2-2; D ambiguous. Per the germline V gene, CDR1 is SGHRS and CDR2 is YFSETQ. V lost 4 bases and J 6 bases, leaving 13 bases between the germline ends. The CDR3 is 14 residues long. The DNA of the CDR3 is TGCGCCAGCAGCGCCTCTAGTGGTTCCGGGGAGCTGTTTTTT. This codes for CASSASSGSGELFF.

V is TRBV7-6 and J is TRBJ1-2, with 7 bases identical to TRBD1. The CDR3 consists of 16 residues. Germline V CDR1 and CDR2: SGHVS, FNYEAQ. Trimming at V came to 5 bases and at J to 6 bases, leaving 15 bases not matched to a gene. DNA for the CDR3: TGTGCCAGCAGCCCGACCATATCAGGGGGTATGGATGGCTACACCTTC. It is translated as CASSPTISGGMDGYTF.

For this clone: At the DNA level, this CDR3 is encoded by other sequences in the same sample as well. The V and J genes are TRBV6-5 and TRBJ1-3; D possibly corresponds to TRBD1 (5 bases). There are 14 residues in the CDR3. Trimming removed 8 bases from V and 0 bases from J, with 11 bases in between. Germline loops: CDR1 MNHEY, CDR2 SVGAGI. As DNA, the CDR3 is TGTGCCAGCGGCCAGGGAGGCTCTGGAAACACCATATATTTT. Its translation is CASGQGGSGNTIYF.

The J gene is TRBJ2-3, the V gene TRBV10-2, with 8 bases lining up with TRBD1. Germline CDR1 WSHSY, CDR2 SAAADI. J lost 2 bases, V lost 3 bases, and 7 bases had no gene match. This CDR3 has 16 amino acids. CDR3 nucleotide sequence: TGCGCCAGCAGTGACCATCCAGGGGGCCCCACAGATACGCAGTATTTT. Its translation is CASSDHPGGPTDTQYF.

This sequence joins TRBV13 and TRBJ2-2, with D possibly being TRBD2 (5 bases). The CDR3 extends over 13 amino acids. Trimming took off 1 base at V and 6 bases at J, with 6 bases between the two ends. Germline V gene data show CDR1 as PRHDT and CDR2 as FYEKMQ (reference sequence). The CDR3 is CASSLERAGELFF. In DNA form, the CDR3 reads TGTGCCAGCAGCTTAGAGAGGGCCGGGGAGCTGTTTTTT.

The genes are TRBV10-1 and TRBJ2-5, with 10 bases that match TRBD1. The V and J ends lost 3 bases and 4 bases, in that order; junction bases with no gene match: 5. The CDR3 runs to 15 residues. The V gene's germline CDR1 is WNHNN and CDR2 SYGVQD (reference sequence). The CDR3 DNA reads as TGCGCCAGCAGTGACCCGGGGACAGGGGTAGAGACCCAGTACTTC. Its protein is CASSDPGTGVETQYF.

In its sample, this clone was seen a few times. The chain carries TRBV5-1 and TRBJ1-1; D is ambiguous. Deletions cut 4 bases from V and 6 bases from J, with 25 bases between. The CDR3 is made up of 17 amino acids. Germline V gene data show CDR1 as SGHRS and CDR2 as YFSETQ. In DNA, the CDR3 is TGCGCCAGCAGCCTTGATGGCGGGAGAAGGAGTAGTCCTGAAGCTTTCTTT. This encodes CASSLDGGRRSSPEAFF.

The chain joins TRBV24-1 to TRBJ2-7; 8 bases map to TRBD1. This CDR3 has 13 residues. Germline V CDR1 and CDR2: KGHDR, SFDVKD. Losses at the gene ends were 7 bases for V and 6 bases for J; bases not matched to a gene: 7. The CDR3 loop is CATSRQGLSEQYF. The CDR3, as DNA: TGTGCCACCAGCCGACAGGGGCTCAGCGAGCAGTACTTC.

The chain links TRBV10-2 to TRBJ2-1; TRBD2 agrees at 8 bases. CDR1 and CDR2 (germline): WSHSY, SAAADI. The CDR3 totals 17 residues. V shed 3 bases and J 5 bases; nucleotides not matched to a gene: 12. The CDR3, as DNA: TGCGCCAGCAGTGATCAGGGAGGCGGGGGGCCACACAATGAGCAGTTCTTC. Translation: CASSDQGGGGPHNEQFF.

The genes are TRBV6-4 and TRBJ2-7, with D uncertain. This CDR3 spans 13 amino acids. Germline V CDR1 and CDR2: MRHNA, SNTAGT. Deletions cut 3 bases from V and 0 bases from J, with 6 bases between. CDR3 residues: CASSEWSSYEQYV. The CDR3 bases are TGTGCCAGCAGTGAATGGAGCTCCTACGAGCAGTACGTC.